These 21 T cell receptor beta chains were all obtained from the same sample, sequenced in a study of cytomegalovirus exposure and HLA in healthy donors. The method was immunoSEQ multiplex PCR; TCRdb's version includes in-frame clones alone and lacks a portion of them. The sample lists some 130,000 clones; approximately 82% were seen once. The sample taken for sequencing was PBMCs. These receptors came from a man aged 30 to 39 in good health and CMV-seropositive.

This chain joins TRBV7-9 and TRBJ1-1, with D hard to call. The CDR3 is made up of 14 amino acids. The V gene lost 4 bases and the J gene lost 1 base, with 10 bases spanning the gap. CDR1 and CDR2 from the germline V gene are SEHNR and FQNEAQ (reference sequence). Here the CDR3 DNA reads TGTGCCAGCAGCTCACCTTCCGGGAACACTGAAGCTTTCTTT. Its translation is CASSSPSGNTEAFF.

The chain employs TRBV4-3 and TRBJ2-7, with D maybe TRBD2 (6 bases). The CDR3 length is 15 residues. Germline CDR1 is LGHNA and CDR2 is YSLEER. Deletions cut 1 base from V and 3 bases from J, with 13 bases between. The CDR3 loop is CASSQGPGGHYEQYF. CDR3 nucleotides: TGCGCCAGCAGCCAAGGTCCCGGGGGTCACTACGAGCAGTACTTC.

V gene TRBV14 combines with J gene TRBJ2-7; TRBD1 aligns across 8 bases. Germline V gives CDR1 SGHDN, CDR2 FVKESK. V dropped 4 bases and J dropped 2; count of bases not matched to a gene: 7. The length of the CDR3 is 15 residues. The CDR3 region has the DNA TGTGCCAGCAGCCCGACGGACAGGGACGCCTACGAGCAGTACTTC. This gives the protein CASSPTDRDAYEQYF.

For this clone: One end of the junction varies from germline; a read error may be responsible. The genes are TRBV30 and TRBJ2-1, with 12 bases fitting TRBD2. There are 11 residues in the CDR3. Germline V gene data show CDR1 as GTSNPN and CDR2 as SVGIG (reference sequence). Here the CDR3 DNA reads TGTGCCTGGACTAGCGGGAGGGCCATCCTCTTC. Translated: CAWTSGRAILF.

J is TRBJ2-7 and V is TRBV6-1, with 9 positions matching TRBD2. V lost 7 bases, J lost 2 bases, and 3 bases stayed unmatched. This CDR3 contains 13 residues. The V gene's germline CDR1 is MNHNS and CDR2 SASEGT. CDR3 nucleotide sequence: TGTGCCAGCACTATAGCGGGGGCCTACGAGCAGTACTTC. This gives the protein CASTIAGAYEQYF.

The J gene is TRBJ1-1, the V gene TRBV5-1; D call uncertain. Per the germline V gene, CDR1 is SGHRS and CDR2 is YFSETQ. The CDR3 loop spans 15 amino acids. Trimming left V 3 bases short and J 1 base short, with 13 bases between. CDR3 bases: TGCGCCAGCAGCTCGCTCGGGGTGAGGAACACTGAAGCTTTCTTT. Protein sequence: CASSSLGVRNTEAFF. The entire variable domain, with the rest obtained from reference TRBV5-1 and TRBJ1-1, is as follows: KAGVTQTPRYLIKTRGQQVTLSCSPISGHRSVSWYQQTPGQGLQFLFEYFSETQRNKGNFPGRFSGRQFSNSRSEMNVSTLELGDSALYLCASSSLGVRNTEAFFGQGTRLTVV.

The chain joins TRBV5-4 to TRBJ2-2; TRBD2 agrees at 11 bases. The CDR3 length is 18 residues. Germline V lookup: CDR1 SGHNT, CDR2 YYREEE (reference sequence). V was pared by 0 bases and J by 4 bases, with 8 bases of the junction left unmatched. The CDR3 region is CASSLELTSGEVTGELFF. The CDR3 DNA reads TGTGCCAGCAGCTTGGAATTGACTAGCGGGGAAGTCACCGGGGAGCTGTTTTTT.

This rearrangement joins TRBV29-1 to TRBJ1-2, with 8 bases identical to TRBD1. Per germline, CDR1 SQVTM and CDR2 ANQGSEA. CDR3 length: 13 amino acids. V trimming: 4 bases; J trimming: 4 bases; junction bases outside the gene matches: 5. The CDR3 spells CSVVDRASYGYTF. The CDR3 coding sequence is TGCAGCGTTGTGGACAGGGCAAGCTATGGCTACACCTTC.

The gene calls are TRBV6-1 and TRBJ2-2; the match to TRBD1 covers 12 bases. This CDR3 is 18 amino acids long. V trimming: 4 bases; J trimming: 7 bases; junction bases outside the gene matches: 13. The germline V gene encodes CDR1 MNHNS and CDR2 SASEGT. The CDR3 here is CASSASGTGGAMGGELFF. In DNA form, the CDR3 reads TGTGCCAGCAGTGCCTCCGGGACAGGGGGCGCCATGGGCGGGGAGCTGTTTTTT.

V and J are TRBV7-3 and TRBJ1-5; 9 nucleotides match TRBD1. The CDR3 runs to 18 residues. Trimming took 2 bases from V and 4 from J; bases not matched to a gene: 12. Germline V gene data show CDR1 as SGHTA and CDR2 as FQGTGA. The CDR3 loop reads CASSLPVRDREFNQPQHF. The CDR3 DNA reads TGTGCCAGCAGCTTACCAGTTCGGGACAGGGAGTTTAATCAGCCCCAGCATTTT.

This clone showed up just a few times. The V call is TRBV5-1, the J call TRBJ2-7; the match to TRBD1 covers 9 bases. CDR1 and CDR2 from the germline V gene are SGHRS and YFSETQ. The CDR3 consists of 14 residues. Trimming cost V 4 bases and J 5 bases; bases outside gene matches: 7. DNA of the CDR3: TGCGCCAGCAGCGTGGACAGGGGTGGCGACGAGCAGTACTTC. This translates into CASSVDRGGDEQYF. Full variable domain (missing parts from reference TRBV5-1 and TRBJ2-7): KAGVTQTPRYLIKTRGQQVTLSCSPISGHRSVSWYQQTPGQGLQFLFEYFSETQRNKGNFPGRFSGRQFSNSRSEMNVSTLELGDSALYLCASSVDRGGDEQYFGPGTRLTVT.

CDR3 sequence reads: CASSLISGELFF. CDR3 nucleotides: TGTGCCAGCAGCTTAATCTCCGGGGAGCTGTTTTTT. The chain couples TRBV11-2 to TRBJ2-2; no clear D gene. This CDR3 is built from 12 residues. CDR1 SGHAT and CDR2 FQNNGV come from the germline V gene. The V end was cut by 2 bases, the J end by 6 bases, with 4 bases between.

This chain connects TRBV11-2 to TRBJ1-6; D may be TRBD1 (5 bases). Germline V gives CDR1 SGHAT, CDR2 FQNNGV. V lost 2 bases to trimming and J lost 9 bases, with 14 bases between them. The CDR3 length is 15 residues. CDR3: CASSLQGMVSSPLHF. CDR3 DNA: TGTGCCAGCAGCTTACAGGGAATGGTCTCTTCACCCCTCCACTTT. The full variable domain, rest sourced from reference TRBV11-2 and TRBJ1-6, is EAGVAQSPRYKIIEKRQSVAFWCNPISGHATLYWYQQILGQGPKLLIQFQNNGVVDDSQLPKDRFSAERLKGVDSTLKIQPAKLEDSAVYLCASSLQGMVSSPLHFGNGTRLTVT.

This chain uses TRBV5-1 with TRBJ2-1; a weak D match, TRBD1 (8 bases). Germline V gives CDR1 SGHRS, CDR2 YFSETQ. V lost 3 bases to trimming and J lost 7 bases, with 11 bases between them. CDR3 length: 13 residues. Written as DNA, the CDR3 is TGCGCCAGCAGCTCACAGGGGGGGAATGAGCAGTTCTTC. Translating gives CASSSQGGNEQFF.

The V gene is TRBV5-8, the J gene TRBJ2-1, with D hard to call. Germline V gene data show CDR1 as SGHTS and CDR2 as YDEGEE. V was pared by 4 bases and J by 0 bases, with 14 bases between. This CDR3 has 16 amino acids. The chain's CDR3 is CASSPSGWSSYNEQFF. The DNA for the CDR3 is TGTGCCAGCAGCCCCTCTGGCTGGAGCTCCTACAATGAGCAGTTCTTC.

The chain couples TRBV30 to TRBJ1-1; no reliable D call. CDR1 and CDR2 (germline): GTSNPN, SVGIG (reference sequence). The ends were cut back, 2 bases at V and 14 bases at J, with 15 bases in the middle. CDR3 length equals 11 residues. The CDR3 DNA is TGTGCCTGGAGTTTATCAGAGACAAAGTTCTTT. Its translation is CAWSLSETKFF. Looking up the rest from reference TRBV30 and TRBJ1-1 gives the full variable domain: SQTIHQWPATLVQPVGSPLSLECTVEGTSNPNLYWYRQAAGRGLQLLFYSVGIGQISSEVPQNLSASRPQDRQFILSSKKLLLSDSGFYLCAWSLSETKFFGQGTRLTVV.

V gene TRBV2 combines with J gene TRBJ2-1, with a tentative D call TRBD2 (6 bases). Germline V gene lookup returns CDR1 SNHLY and CDR2 FYNNEI. V was trimmed by 6 bases and J by 5 bases, leaving 14 bases between them. The CDR3 has 14 amino acids. CDR3: CASRSTRTDNEQFF. CDR3 in DNA: TGTGCCAGCAGGTCGACTAGGACTGACAATGAGCAGTTCTTC.

The V gene is TRBV15, the J gene TRBJ2-1; D call uncertain. Per germline, CDR1 LNHNV and CDR2 YYDKDF (reference sequence). CDR3 length equals 14 residues. Between the trimmed V and J ends, which lost 0 bases and 6 bases, there was a span of 9 bases. The CDR3 coding sequence is TGTGCCACCAGCAGAGATTATGGGCCCAATGAGCAGTTCTTC. Its translation is CATSRDYGPNEQFF.

The chain couples TRBV6-1 to TRBJ1-2; TRBD1 matches at 8 bases. The CDR3 totals 14 residues. Germline CDR1 reads MNHNS; CDR2 reads SASEGT. Trimming removed 6 bases from V and 3 bases from J; junction bases left unmatched: 6. CDR3 nucleotide sequence: TGTGCCAGCAGCCGCCCGACAGGGGACTATGGCTACACCTTC. Protein product: CASSRPTGDYGYTF.

The chain is built from TRBV12-5 and TRBJ1-1; D may be TRBD1 (6 bases). V was pared by 11 bases and J by 6 bases, with 16 bases between. CDR1 LGHNT and CDR2 FRNRAP come from the germline V gene. The CDR3 spans 12 residues. The CDR3 is CASLRGQSEAFF. The CDR3 DNA follows: TGTGCTTCCCTCAGGGGCCAGTCTGAAGCTTTCTTT.

The chain uses TRBV27 and TRBJ1-1; 9 nucleotides align to TRBD1. Per germline, CDR1 MNHEY and CDR2 SMNVEV (reference sequence). V lost 3 bases to trimming and J lost 6 bases; unmatched junction nucleotides: 8. This CDR3 has 15 residues. CDR3 in DNA: TGTGCCAGCAGTTTCCGGGACAGGGTCCGTTCTGAAGCTTTCTTT. Amino acid sequence: CASSFRDRVRSEAFF.